This TCR beta chain was captured in a study of PD-L1 blockade in urothelial cancer. Looking at the study overall: Male sex and bladder-origin urothelial cancer characterized about 90% of the roughly 30 patients. Researchers looked at the blood 3 weeks (second dose) and 6 weeks after treatment began.

Added to each PCR by spiking were synthetic TCR analog templates. The protocol was immunoSEQ multiplex PCR, while the TCRdb copy is restricted to in-frame clones and leaves out a portion. The table lists under 30,000 clones, roughly 83% of them singletons, with 8% to 10% in the top ten. The germline V gene has CDR1 MNHNS and CDR2 SASEGT. The CDR3 is made up of 14 amino acids. Trimming pared 5 bases from V and 5 bases from J, leaving 15 bases between. Study-level points and caveats: By 3 weeks, tumor-associated blood clones had expanded more in durable-benefit patients.

Concerning this clone: As yet, its antigen is unknown.

The TCR was taken from a man in his sixties or seventies with urothelial cancer. The sample consisted of PBMCs, taken around atezolizumab (anti-PD-L1) treatment. The rearrangement uses TRBV6-1 and TRBJ1-1; D unclear. The CDR3 DNA reads as TGTGCCAGCAGTTTTTCCCCGGAGCGTACTGAAGCTTTCTTT. This codes for CASSFSPERTEAFF.